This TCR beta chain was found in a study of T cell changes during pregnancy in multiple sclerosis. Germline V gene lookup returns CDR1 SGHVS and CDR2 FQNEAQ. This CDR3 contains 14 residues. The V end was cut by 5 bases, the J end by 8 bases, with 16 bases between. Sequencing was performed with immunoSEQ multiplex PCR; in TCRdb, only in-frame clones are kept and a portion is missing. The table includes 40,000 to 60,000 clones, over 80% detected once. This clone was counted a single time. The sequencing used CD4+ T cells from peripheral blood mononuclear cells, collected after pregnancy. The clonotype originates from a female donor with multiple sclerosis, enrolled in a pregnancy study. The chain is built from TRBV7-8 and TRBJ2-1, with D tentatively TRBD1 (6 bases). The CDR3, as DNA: TGTGCCAGCAGCATCACCGGGACAAGGGATGAGCAGTTCTTC. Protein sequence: CASSITGTRDEQFF.